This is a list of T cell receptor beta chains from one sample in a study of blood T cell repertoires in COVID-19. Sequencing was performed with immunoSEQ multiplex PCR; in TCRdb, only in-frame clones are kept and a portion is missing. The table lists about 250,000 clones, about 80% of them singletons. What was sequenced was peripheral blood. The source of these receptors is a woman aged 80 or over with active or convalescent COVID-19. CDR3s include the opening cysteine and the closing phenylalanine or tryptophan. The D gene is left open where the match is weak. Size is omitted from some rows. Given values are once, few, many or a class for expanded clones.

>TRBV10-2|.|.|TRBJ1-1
TGCGCCAGCATCGAATCTAGCCCAAGGACTGAAGCTTTCTTT
CASIESSPRTEAFF
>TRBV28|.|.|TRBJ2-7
TGTGCCAGCAGTTTAAGTAAGCCGGCCTACGAGCAGTACTTC
CASSLSKPAYEQYF
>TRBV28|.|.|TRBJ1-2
TGTGCCAGCAGGGTGGGAGGGGAGAATGGCTACACCTTC
CASRVGGENGYTF
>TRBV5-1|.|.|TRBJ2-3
TGCGCCAGCAGCTTGTCGGGGGGCCAGGCAGATACGCAGTATTTT
CASSLSGGQADTQYF
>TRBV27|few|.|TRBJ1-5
TGTGCCAGCAGTTTGGCCCATCCGACAGTTAGCAATCAGCCCCAGCATTTT
CASSLAHPTVSNQPQHF
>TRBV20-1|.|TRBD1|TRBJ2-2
TGCAGTGCTAGTCCTGGACAGGCCTCCACCGGGGAGCTGTTTTTT
CSASPGQASTGELFF
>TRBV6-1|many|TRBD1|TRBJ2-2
TGTGCCAGCAGTGAACCGACAGGGCTAAACACCGGGGAGCTGTTTTTT
CASSEPTGLNTGELFF
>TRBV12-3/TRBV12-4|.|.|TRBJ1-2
TGTGCCAGCAGTTTACCCCCGAACTATGGCTACACCTTC
CASSLPPNYGYTF
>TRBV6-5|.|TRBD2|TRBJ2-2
TGTGCCAGCAGGACTAGCGGGGGAAGTACCGGGGAGCTGTTTTTT
CASRTSGGSTGELFF
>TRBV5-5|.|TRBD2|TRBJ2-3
TGTGCCAGCAGCGGTTTAACTAGCGGGGGCAAAAGCGGACGGGAATCGCAGTATTTT
CASSGLTSGGKSGRESQYF
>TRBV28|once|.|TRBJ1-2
TGTGCCAGCAGTTTATCAGCGCAGGGTGGAATAGGCTATGGCTACACCTTC
CASSLSAQGGIGYGYTF
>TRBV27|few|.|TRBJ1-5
TGTGCCAGCAGTCCACAGGGCTCAGGATCTTACAATCAGCCCCAGCATTTT
CASSPQGSGSYNQPQHF
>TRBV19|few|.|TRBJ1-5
TGTGCCAGCGAAGGGGGGGAGGGTCAGCCCCAGCATTTT
CASEGGEGQPQHF
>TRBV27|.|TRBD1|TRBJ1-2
TGTGCCAGCAGTTTATCCGGGACAGGTCACTATGGCTACACCTTC
CASSLSGTGHYGYTF
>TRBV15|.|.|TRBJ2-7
TGTGCCACCAGCAGAGAAAGGCGGTTCGAGCAGTACTTC
CATSRERRFEQYF
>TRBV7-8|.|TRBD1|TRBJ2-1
TGTGCCAGCAGCTTGGTCCCGGGACAGGGGGCAAATGAGCAGTTCTTC
CASSLVPGQGANEQFF
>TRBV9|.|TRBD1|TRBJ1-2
TGTGCCAGCAGCGGACCGGGACAGGATTATTCTGGCTACACCTTC
CASSGPGQDYSGYTF
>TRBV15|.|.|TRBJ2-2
TGTGCCACCAGCAGAGGGGGACTTAAGAACACCGGGGAGCTGTTTTTT
CATSRGGLKNTGELFF
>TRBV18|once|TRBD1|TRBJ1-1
TGTGCCAGCTCACCACCGGATCAGGGGGGACACCTCACTGAAGCTTTCTTT
CASSPPDQGGHLTEAFF
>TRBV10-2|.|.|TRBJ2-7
TGCGCCAGCATTTCACCGAAGAGCCTGGACAACCTCTACGAGCAGTACTTC
CASISPKSLDNLYEQYF
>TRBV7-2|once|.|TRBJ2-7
TGTGCCAGCAGCCCAAATCCGGGGTACGAGCAGTACTTC
CASSPNPGYEQYF
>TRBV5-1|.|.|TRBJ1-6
TGCGCCAGCAGCTTGGAGGCAGCTGACATCGTGACCCTCCACTTT
CASSLEAADIVTLHF
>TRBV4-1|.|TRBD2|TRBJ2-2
TGCGCCAGCAGCCGGACTAGCAACTGGGAGCTGTTTTTT
CASSRTSNWELFF
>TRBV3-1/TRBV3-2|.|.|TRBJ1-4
TGTGCCAGCAGCCAGACTGAGGCTGGGAAACTGTTTTTT
CASSQTEAGKLFF
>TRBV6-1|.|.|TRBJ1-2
TGTGCCAGCAGTGAAGTAGGAGGGTTGCATGGCTACACCTTC
CASSEVGGLHGYTF
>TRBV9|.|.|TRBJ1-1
TGTGCCAGCAGCGTAGCCCTCCCGAACACTGAAGCTTTCTTT
CASSVALPNTEAFF
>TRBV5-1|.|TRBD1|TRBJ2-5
TGCGCCAGCAGCCCTGGGACAGCCCAAGAGACCCAGTACTTC
CASSPGTAQETQYF
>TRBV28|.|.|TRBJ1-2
TGTGCCAGCAGTTCTGAGGGATATTTTAGGGATGGCTACACCTTC
CASSSEGYFRDGYTF
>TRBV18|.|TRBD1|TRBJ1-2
TGTGCCAGCTCACGGAGGACAGGGACCTATGGCTACACCTTC
CASSRRTGTYGYTF
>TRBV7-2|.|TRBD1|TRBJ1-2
TGTGCCAGCAGCTTTACTACAGGGGTGAATGGCTACACCTTC
CASSFTTGVNGYTF
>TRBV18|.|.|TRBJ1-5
TGTGCCAGCACTCTAACAGGGACGAATCAGCCCCAGCATTTT
CASTLTGTNQPQHF
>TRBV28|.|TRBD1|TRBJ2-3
TGTGCCAGCAGTACCGGACAGGGGACAGATACGCAGTATTTT
CASSTGQGTDTQYF
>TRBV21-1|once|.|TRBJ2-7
TGTGCCAGCAGCAAAGAGGCGGAAACCGGGACAGGGGACTACGAGCAGTACTTC
CASSKEAETGTGDYEQYF
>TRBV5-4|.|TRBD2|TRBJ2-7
TGTGCCAGCAGCTTGGGACTAGCGGGAGGTACTAACGGATACGAGCAGTACTTC
CASSLGLAGGTNGYEQYF
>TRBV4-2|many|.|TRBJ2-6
TGTGCCAGCAGCCAGAGGTCTGTCGCTGGGGCCAACGTCCTGACTTTC
CASSQRSVAGANVLTF
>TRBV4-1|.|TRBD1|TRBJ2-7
TGCGCCAGCAGCCATCGGCCTGGCGGGACAGGACAATACGAGCAGTACTTC
CASSHRPGGTGQYEQYF
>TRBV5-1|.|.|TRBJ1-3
TGCGCCAGCAGCTTGGGTCCGTACTCTGGAAACACCATATATTTT
CASSLGPYSGNTIYF
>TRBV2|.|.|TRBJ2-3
TGTGCCAGCAGTGATTCGGTGTCAGGGAGGTTTACAGATACGCAGTATTTT
CASSDSVSGRFTDTQYF
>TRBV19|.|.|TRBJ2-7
TGTGCCAGTAGTAGTCTCAGGGACTCGCCGCCATGGGAGCAGTACTTC
CASSSLRDSPPWEQYF
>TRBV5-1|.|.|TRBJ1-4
TGCGCCAGCAGCTTGGTAGCGGGTACTAATGAAAAACTGTTTTTT
CASSLVAGTNEKLFF
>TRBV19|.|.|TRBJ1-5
TGTGCCTCAAGCCCGGCAGGGATGTATAGCAATCAGCCCCAGCATTTT
CASSPAGMYSNQPQHF
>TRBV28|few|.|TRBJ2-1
TGTGCCAGCAGATCGGGAGAGTGGGAGCAGTTCTTC
CASRSGEWEQFF
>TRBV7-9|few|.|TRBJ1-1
TGTGCCAGCAGGGCGGGTGGTACTGAAGCTTTCTTT
CASRAGGTEAFF
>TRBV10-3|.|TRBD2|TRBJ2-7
TGTGCCATCAGTGTGACAGGAGCCGGGACTAGCGGGATCGAGCAGTACTTC
CAISVTGAGTSGIEQYF
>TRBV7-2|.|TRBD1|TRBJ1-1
TGTGCCAGCAGCTTTGCAGGGGGCGGGACTGAAGCTTTCTTT
CASSFAGGGTEAFF
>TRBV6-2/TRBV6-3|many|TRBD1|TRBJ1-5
TGTGCCAGCAGCTGGACAGGGAGCACTCAGCCCCAGCATTTT
CASSWTGSTQPQHF
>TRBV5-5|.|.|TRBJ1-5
TGTGCCAGCAGTTCCGACCGAACAGGGCTTTTTCCGCCCCAGCATTTT
CASSSDRTGLFPPQHF
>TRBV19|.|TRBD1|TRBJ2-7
TGTCCCAGTAACGACGACGACAGGGGGCCGAACGAGCAGTACTTC
CPSNDDDRGPNEQYF
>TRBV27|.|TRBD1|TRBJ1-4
TGTGCCAGCAGTTTATCGGACAGGGGTTCAGAAAAACTGTTTTTT
CASSLSDRGSEKLFF